Listed here are 10 T cell receptor beta chains from one sample, sequenced in a study of long-term antiretroviral therapy in people with HIV. This was the immunoSEQ v3.0 assay at survey level. Using immunoSEQ multiplex PCR, the repertoire was profiled, and TCRdb retains in-frame clones only, with some absent. The data hold tens of thousands of clones, with 70% to 90% observed a single time. The sequencing used unsorted PBMCs, collected 0.8 years before starting antiretroviral therapy. These receptors were obtained from a man younger than 35 with HIV.

The genes are TRBV4-1 and TRBJ1-2, with D possibly being TRBD1 (5 bases). Trimming pared 0 bases from V and 2 bases from J, leaving 19 bases between. The CDR3 is 18 amino acids. The germline V gene has CDR1 MGHRA and CDR2 YSYEKL. In nucleotides, the CDR3 is TGCGCCAGCAGCCAAGAAACTTCGGGGGGGATAAGAAACTATGGCTACACCTTC. This gives the protein CASSQETSGGIRNYGYTF.

V is TRBV5-6 and J is TRBJ1-1; D might be TRBD1 (5 bases). The CDR3 spans 15 residues. Germline loops: CDR1 SGHDT, CDR2 YYEEEE. Trimming removed 4 bases at V and 1 base at J, with 14 bases between. The CDR3 sequence is CASSRMAGANTEAFF. The CDR3 DNA is TGTGCCAGCAGCAGGATGGCTGGGGCGAACACTGAAGCTTTCTTT.

The CDR3 spells CSVVVYQETQYF. In DNA, the CDR3 is TGCAGCGTTGTCGTATACCAAGAGACCCAGTACTTC. The J gene is TRBJ2-5, the V gene TRBV29-1, with D unresolved. The V end lost 4 bases, the J end lost 0 bases, and 6 bases lay between the germline ends. This CDR3 region has 12 residues. Germline CDR1 and CDR2: SQVTM and ANQGSEA.

The chain has TRBV5-4 and TRBJ2-3, with D hard to call. The CDR3 loop spans 14 amino acids. The V end was cut by 1 base, the J end by 2 bases, with 8 bases between. The germline V gene encodes CDR1 SGHNT and CDR2 YYREEE (reference sequence). The DNA for the CDR3 is TGTGCCAGCAGCTTGTATCCCATCACAGATACGCAGTATTTT. This gives the protein CASSLYPITDTQYF.

This clone is a singleton in its sample. The chain carries TRBV7-2 and TRBJ2-7, with 8 bases lining up with TRBD2. Germline values: CDR1 SGHTA, CDR2 FQGNSA. The CDR3 covers 14 residues. J gave up 3 bases and V 4 bases, and 5 bases lay outside the gene matches. Written as DNA, the CDR3 is TGTGCCAGCAGCTACGGGGGGGCAAACTACGAGCAGTACTTC. Its translation is CASSYGGANYEQYF.

V is TRBV9 and J is TRBJ2-2; 8 nucleotides agree with TRBD2. Germline CDR1 and CDR2: SGDLS and YYNGEE. CDR3 length: 15 amino acids. The junction had 4 bases not matched to a gene; V was cut back by 4 bases and J by 2 bases. CDR3 region: CASSLTSANTGELFF. The CDR3 coding sequence is TGTGCCAGCAGCCTGACTAGCGCCAACACCGGGGAGCTGTTTTTT.

The sample holds a few counts of this clone. The CDR3 DNA follows: TGTGCCAGCAGCCAAGAGACCAGAGCTAACTATGGCTACACCTTC. Translation: CASSQETRANYGYTF. The rearrangement links TRBV4-2 to TRBJ1-2; D remains ambiguous. Trimming removed 0 bases from V and 0 bases from J, with 8 bases in between. The CDR3 is 15 amino acids. Germline assignment: CDR1 LGHNA and CDR2 YNFKEQ.

J is TRBJ2-1 and V is TRBV18; a possible D gene is TRBD2 (6 bases). Germline V gives CDR1 KGHSH, CDR2 LQKENI. The ends were cut back, 3 bases at V and 5 bases at J, with 11 bases in the middle. The CDR3 runs 14 residues. The CDR3 here is CASSPMTRNNEQFF. In DNA form, the CDR3 reads TGTGCCAGCTCACCGATGACTAGGAACAATGAGCAGTTCTTC.

This chain connects TRBV9 to TRBJ2-7, with D possibly being TRBD2 (7 bases). Germline lookup yields CDR1 SGDLS and CDR2 YYNGEE. V gave up 4 bases and J gave up 4 bases, with 18 bases separating them. This CDR3 has 15 amino acids. This CDR3 reads CASSPRGGSAYEQYF. In nucleotides, the CDR3 is TGTGCCAGCAGCCCCAGGGGCGGGAGCGCGTACGAGCAGTACTTC.

This clone occurred once. This chain uses TRBV10-3 with TRBJ2-1, with D possibly TRBD2 on 6 matching bases. The length of the CDR3 is 12 residues. The V end lost 8 bases, the J end lost 10 bases, and 15 bases lay between the germline ends. Germline V gene data show CDR1 as ENHRY and CDR2 as SYGVKD. CDR3 nucleotides: TGTGCCATCGGAGGGCAGCAGTGGGAGCAGTTCTTC. The encoded protein is CAIGGQQWEQFF.